This T cell receptor beta chain comes out of a study of blood T cell repertoires in COVID-19. Germline CDR1 and CDR2: MNHEY and SMNVEV (reference sequence). The CDR3 extends over 14 amino acids. V lost 2 bases, J lost 2 bases, and 7 bases lay in between. Methods used by the authors: Nucleated cell number was recorded as an estimate derived from reference gene primer amplification. Profiling relied on immunoSEQ multiplex PCR, and the TCRdb table lists in-frame clones only, not all of them. V and J calls and clone size are copied from that table; D and trimming were computed from the DNA. The sample has 150,000 or so clones; 85% to 90% are singletons.

V and J are TRBV27 and TRBJ1-5, with a weak D call TRBD1 (5 bases). Sequences were obtained from peripheral blood. This receptor was taken from a woman in her 70s with acute or convalescent COVID-19. CDR3 region: CASSLTQGNQPQHF. The CDR3 DNA is TGTGCCAGCAGTTTAACACAGGGCAATCAGCCCCAGCATTTT.